The T cell receptor beta chain under discussion was sequenced for a study of beta chain features in type 1 diabetes. Study information: Age, gender, cell numbers and subset yield matched between patients and controls.

The CDR3 loop spans 13 amino acids. Germline-derived CDR1 and CDR2 are MDHEN and SYDVKM. V lost 5 bases and J 9 bases, leaving 14 bases between the germline ends. TCRB transcripts that were expressed got sequenced, as all of the isolated RNA had been reverse transcribed. Sequencing was performed with immunoSEQ multiplex PCR; in TCRdb, only in-frame clones are kept and a portion is missing. The sample lists 900,000 or so clones, 17% occurring once. Staining for CD45RO/CCR7/CD25/CD127/CD95/CD27 allowed sorting of CD4+ naive, central memory, regulatory and stem cell-like memory cells. Purities in excess of 98% were seen in all sorted populations.

The V gene is TRBV28, the J gene TRBJ2-1; D perhaps matches TRBD1 (6 bases). Sequencing input: naive CD4+ T cells from blood. The receptor comes from a woman between 18 and 29 years old in good health. In DNA, the CDR3 is TGTGCCAGCAGTGGCCAACAGGGCGCTGAGCAGTTCTTC. Residues: CASSGQQGAEQFF.